This is a list of T cell receptor beta chains from one sample in a study of cytomegalovirus exposure and HLA in healthy donors. Some clones are missing from TCRdb's copy, which holds only in-frame ones; the method was immunoSEQ multiplex PCR. Here the sample spans roughly 180,000 clones, almost 80% being singletons. The sample taken for sequencing was PBMCs. These receptors all stem from a man younger than 45 in good health and CMV-seronegative. Both conserved end residues are part of each CDR3. D genes are given only for firm matches. Clone size, where shown, is once, few, many, or a class for clones that have expanded.

clone_size: -
v_call: TRBV9
j_call: TRBJ1-3
d_call: -
cdr3_aa: CASSVEDSQGNTIYF
cdr3_nt: TGTGCCAGCAGCGTTGAGGACTCCCAAGGAAACACCATATATTTT

clone_size: -
v_call: TRBV7-7
j_call: TRBJ2-7
d_call: TRBD1
cdr3_aa: CASSIGQGAYEQYF
cdr3_nt: TGTGCTAGCAGCATCGGACAGGGGGCTTACGAGCAGTACTTC

clone_size: -
v_call: TRBV27
j_call: TRBJ1-5
d_call: TRBD1
cdr3_aa: CASSIQGANNQPQHF
cdr3_nt: TGTGCCAGCAGTATCCAGGGGGCGAATAATCAGCCCCAGCATTTT

clone_size: once
v_call: TRBV6-5
j_call: TRBJ2-2
d_call: -
cdr3_aa: CASSLEGVGGGELFF
cdr3_nt: TGTGCCAGCAGTTTAGAGGGAGTAGGGGGCGGGGAGCTGTTTTTT

clone_size: -
v_call: TRBV5-1
j_call: TRBJ1-1
d_call: TRBD1
cdr3_aa: CASSYEQGAGEAFF
cdr3_nt: TGCGCCAGCAGCTACGAACAGGGGGCGGGTGAAGCTTTCTTT

clone_size: -
v_call: TRBV11-3
j_call: TRBJ2-4
d_call: TRBD1
cdr3_aa: CASSPSGGNIQYF
cdr3_nt: TGTGCCAGCAGCCCCTCAGGGGGAAACATTCAGTACTTC

clone_size: -
v_call: TRBV18
j_call: TRBJ2-5
d_call: -
cdr3_aa: CASSPRDQETQYF
cdr3_nt: TGTGCCAGCTCACCGCGGGACCAAGAGACCCAGTACTTC

clone_size: -
v_call: TRBV9
j_call: TRBJ2-2
d_call: -
cdr3_aa: CASSAPKTATGELFF
cdr3_nt: TGTGCCAGCAGCGCCCCTAAGACAGCAACCGGGGAGCTGTTTTTT

clone_size: -
v_call: TRBV4-3
j_call: TRBJ2-7
d_call: TRBD1
cdr3_aa: CASSQTGTRNEQYF
cdr3_nt: TGCGCCAGCAGCCAGACAGGGACGAGGAACGAGCAGTACTTC

clone_size: -
v_call: TRBV30
j_call: TRBJ1-5
d_call: -
cdr3_aa: CAWSTSQGNQPQHF
cdr3_nt: TGTGCCTGGAGTACGTCACAGGGAAATCAGCCCCAGCATTTT

clone_size: -
v_call: TRBV7-6
j_call: TRBJ2-1
d_call: TRBD2
cdr3_aa: CASSSRGLAGANEQFF
cdr3_nt: TGTGCCAGCAGCTCCAGGGGTCTAGCGGGGGCCAATGAGCAGTTCTTC

clone_size: once
v_call: TRBV9
j_call: TRBJ1-2
d_call: -
cdr3_aa: CASSLGYNYGYTF
cdr3_nt: TGTGCCAGCAGCTTAGGCTATAACTATGGCTACACCTTC

clone_size: -
v_call: TRBV6-1
j_call: TRBJ1-2
d_call: -
cdr3_aa: CASSFSGIGNGYTF
cdr3_nt: TGTGCCAGCAGTTTTTCGGGGATTGGCAATGGCTACACCTTC

clone_size: -
v_call: TRBV19
j_call: TRBJ2-2
d_call: TRBD2
cdr3_aa: CASSRTSGGASPNTGELFF
cdr3_nt: TGTGCCAGTAGTAGGACTAGCGGGGGGGCCTCCCCTAACACCGGGGAGCTGTTTTTT

clone_size: -
v_call: TRBV4-1
j_call: TRBJ2-5
d_call: TRBD2
cdr3_aa: CASSQDFAGGETQYF
cdr3_nt: TGCGCCAGCAGCCAAGATTTCGCGGGAGGGGAGACCCAGTACTTC

clone_size: -
v_call: TRBV4-3
j_call: TRBJ2-1
d_call: TRBD2
cdr3_aa: CASSQDLAGGRDEQFF
cdr3_nt: TGCGCCAGCAGCCAAGATTTGGCGGGGGGGCGGGATGAGCAGTTCTTC

clone_size: once
v_call: TRBV7-2
j_call: TRBJ1-5
d_call: TRBD1
cdr3_aa: CASSLEGQGAWSNQPQHF
cdr3_nt: TGTGCCAGCAGCTTAGAGGGACAGGGGGCATGGAGCAATCAGCCCCAGCATTTT

clone_size: -
v_call: TRBV30
j_call: TRBJ2-7
d_call: -
cdr3_aa: CAWNRVSSTYEQYF
cdr3_nt: TGTGCCTGGAATCGCGTTAGCTCTACCTACGAGCAGTACTTC

clone_size: -
v_call: TRBV29-1
j_call: TRBJ2-3
d_call: TRBD2
cdr3_aa: CSVGDGGAVDTQYF
cdr3_nt: TGCAGCGTTGGGGACGGGGGGGCTGTAGATACGCAGTATTTT

clone_size: few
v_call: TRBV5-4
j_call: TRBJ2-7
d_call: -
cdr3_aa: CASSFRGQNYEQYF
cdr3_nt: TGTGCCAGCAGCTTCCGTGGACAGAACTACGAGCAGTACTTC

clone_size: -
v_call: TRBV23-1
j_call: TRBJ2-7
d_call: -
cdr3_aa: CASSHYGTNLYEQYF
cdr3_nt: TGCGCCAGCAGTCATTACGGGACAAACCTCTACGAGCAGTACTTC

clone_size: -
v_call: TRBV9
j_call: TRBJ2-7
d_call: TRBD1
cdr3_aa: CASSVYWTGGYEQYF
cdr3_nt: TGTGCCAGCAGCGTATATTGGACAGGGGGCTACGAGCAGTACTTC

clone_size: -
v_call: TRBV7-2
j_call: TRBJ2-4
d_call: TRBD1
cdr3_aa: CASSLLQGADQGDIQYF
cdr3_nt: TGTGCCAGCAGCTTACTCCAGGGTGCAGACCAGGGGGACATTCAGTACTTC

clone_size: -
v_call: TRBV7-2
j_call: TRBJ2-2
d_call: -
cdr3_aa: CASSLSLELFF
cdr3_nt: TGTGCCAGCAGCTTATCCTTGGAGCTGTTTTTT

clone_size: -
v_call: TRBV7-9
j_call: TRBJ2-7
d_call: -
cdr3_aa: CASSPLGYSYEQYF
cdr3_nt: TGTGCCAGCAGCCCTCTCGGGTACTCCTACGAGCAGTACTTC

clone_size: once
v_call: TRBV7-7
j_call: TRBJ2-2
d_call: -
cdr3_aa: CASSLVTGTPGELFF
cdr3_nt: TGTGCTAGCAGCTTAGTCACAGGGACCCCCGGGGAGCTGTTTTTT

clone_size: -
v_call: TRBV28
j_call: TRBJ1-2
d_call: TRBD1
cdr3_aa: CASTYQGAGNYGYTF
cdr3_nt: TGTGCCAGCACCTACCAGGGGGCCGGGAACTATGGCTACACCTTC

clone_size: -
v_call: TRBV25-1
j_call: TRBJ1-6
d_call: TRBD1
cdr3_aa: CASSVTGTAASPLHF
cdr3_nt: TGTGCCAGCAGTGTGACCGGGACAGCCGCTTCACCCCTCCACTTT

clone_size: -
v_call: TRBV11-2
j_call: TRBJ2-7
d_call: TRBD2
cdr3_aa: CASSGLASYYEQYF
cdr3_nt: TGTGCCAGCTCGGGACTAGCATCCTACTACGAGCAGTACTTC

clone_size: -
v_call: TRBV5-4
j_call: TRBJ1-6
d_call: TRBD1
cdr3_aa: CASSLESSDREAYNSPLHF
cdr3_nt: TGTGCCAGCAGCTTGGAATCATCGGACAGGGAGGCCTATAATTCACCCCTCCACTTT

clone_size: -
v_call: TRBV10-3
j_call: TRBJ2-7
d_call: TRBD1
cdr3_aa: CAISEGQGAESYEQYF
cdr3_nt: TGTGCCATCAGTGAAGGACAGGGGGCGGAATCCTACGAGCAGTACTTC

clone_size: -
v_call: TRBV5-1
j_call: TRBJ1-1
d_call: -
cdr3_aa: CASSPQEGGTEAFF
cdr3_nt: TGCGCCAGCAGCCCCCAAGAGGGAGGGACTGAAGCTTTCTTT

clone_size: -
v_call: TRBV15
j_call: TRBJ1-5
d_call: -
cdr3_aa: CATSRDVTFNQPQHF
cdr3_nt: TGTGCCACCAGCAGAGATGTGACATTCAATCAGCCCCAGCATTTT